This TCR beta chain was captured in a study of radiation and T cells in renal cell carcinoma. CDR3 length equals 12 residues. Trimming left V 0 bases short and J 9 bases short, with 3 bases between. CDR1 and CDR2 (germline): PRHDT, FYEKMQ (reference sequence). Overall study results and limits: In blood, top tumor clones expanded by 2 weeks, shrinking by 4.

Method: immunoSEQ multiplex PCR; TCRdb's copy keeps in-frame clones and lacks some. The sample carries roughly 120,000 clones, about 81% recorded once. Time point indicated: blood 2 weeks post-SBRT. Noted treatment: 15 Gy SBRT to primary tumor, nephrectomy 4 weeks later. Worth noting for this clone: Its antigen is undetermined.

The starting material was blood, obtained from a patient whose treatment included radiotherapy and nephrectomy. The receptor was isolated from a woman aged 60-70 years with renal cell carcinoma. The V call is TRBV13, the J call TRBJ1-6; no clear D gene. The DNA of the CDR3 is TGTGCCAGCAGCTTAGGGCGTTCACCCCTCCACTTT. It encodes CASSLGRSPLHF.